The clone carrying this TCR beta chain was counted at least ten times. The data were taken from a study of T cells of healthy individuals. TCRdb recomputed calls from the 5' RACE reads with MiXCR, one row per CDR3 protein. Seen here are around 79,000 distinct CDR3 sequences, approximately 5.4% observed once, and the top ten hold approximately 8%. Deletions cut 1 base from V and 4 bases from J, with 5 bases between. The CDR3 totals 12 residues. Looked up from germline, CDR1 is SEHNR and CDR2 is FQNEAQ (reference sequence). The source of this sequence is a female donor in good health. The chain recombines TRBV7-9 with TRBJ2-7; unclear D gene. The CDR3 protein is CASSLELYEQYF. In nucleotides, the CDR3 is TGTGCCAGCAGCTTAGAGCTATACGAGCAGTACTTC.